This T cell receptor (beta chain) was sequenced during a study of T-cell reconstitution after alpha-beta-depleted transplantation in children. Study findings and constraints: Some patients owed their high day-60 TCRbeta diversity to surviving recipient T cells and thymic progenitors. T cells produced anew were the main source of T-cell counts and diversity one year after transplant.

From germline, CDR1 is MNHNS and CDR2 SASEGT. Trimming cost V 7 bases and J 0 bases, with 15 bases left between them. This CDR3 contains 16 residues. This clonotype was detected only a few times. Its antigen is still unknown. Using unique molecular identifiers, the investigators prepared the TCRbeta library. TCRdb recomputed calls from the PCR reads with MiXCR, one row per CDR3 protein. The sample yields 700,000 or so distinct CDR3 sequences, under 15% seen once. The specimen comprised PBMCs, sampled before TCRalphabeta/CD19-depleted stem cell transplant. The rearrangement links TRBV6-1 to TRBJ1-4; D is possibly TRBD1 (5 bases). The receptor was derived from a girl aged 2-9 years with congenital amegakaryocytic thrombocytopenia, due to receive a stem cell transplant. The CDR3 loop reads CASIKDTNPTNEKLFF. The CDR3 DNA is TGTGCCAGCATCAAGGACACCAACCCAACTAATGAAAAACTGTTTTTT.